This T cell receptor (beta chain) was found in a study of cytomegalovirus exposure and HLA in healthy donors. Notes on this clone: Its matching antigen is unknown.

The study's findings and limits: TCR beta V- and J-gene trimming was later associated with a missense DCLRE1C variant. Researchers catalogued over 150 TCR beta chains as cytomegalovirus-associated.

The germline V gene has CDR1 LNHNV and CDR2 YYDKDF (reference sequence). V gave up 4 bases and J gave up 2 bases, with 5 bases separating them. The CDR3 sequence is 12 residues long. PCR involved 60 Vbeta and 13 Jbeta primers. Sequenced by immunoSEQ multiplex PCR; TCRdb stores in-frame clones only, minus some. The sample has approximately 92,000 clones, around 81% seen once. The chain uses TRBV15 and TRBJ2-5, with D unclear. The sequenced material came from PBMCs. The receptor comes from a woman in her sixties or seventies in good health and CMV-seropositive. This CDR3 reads CATSKAQETQYF. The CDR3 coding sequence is TGTGCCACCAGCAAAGCACAAGAGACCCAGTACTTC.